This T cell receptor (beta chain) came from a study of blood T cells in healthy people across ages. Overall study findings and caveats: Long-lived donors had more naive CD4+ cells and higher diversity than aged donors.

A J-beta primer mix and a sample-barcoded 5' primer were used in a second PCR of roughly 7 to 12 cycles. Using its own MiXCR run on the 5' RACE reads, TCRdb lists one record per CDR3 protein. The profile shows some 760,000 distinct CDR3 sequences, around a quarter of them singletons. Regarding this clonotype: As yet, its antigen is unknown.

The CDR3 is 18 residues long. In germline, CDR1 is SGHTA, CDR2 FQGNSA. Unmatched junction bases numbered 7, after V lost 5 bases and J lost 0 bases. The same sample was also used in a study of T cells of mothers and their children.

The chain carries TRBV7-2 and TRBJ2-1; 13 bases line up with TRBD2. The source of this sequence is a boy younger than 18 in good health. Sequencing used blood. For the CDR3, the DNA is TGTGCCAGCAGCGCCCGACTAGCGGGAGGAATCTCCTACAATGAGCAGTTCTTC. Its translation is CASSARLAGGISYNEQFF.